This passage covers 3 T cell receptor beta chains from one sample sequenced in a study of cytomegalovirus exposure and HLA in healthy donors. Libraries were prepared by immunoSEQ multiplex PCR; TCRdb keeps only in-frame clonotypes and omits some of them. The table includes some 180,000 clones, approximately 78% detected once. Sequenced input: PBMCs. The receptors stem from a woman aged 30 to 39 in good health and CMV-seronegative.

The rearrangement uses TRBV6-1 and TRBJ1-1, with D perhaps TRBD1 (5 bases). The CDR3 spans 14 residues. Trimming took 5 bases from V and 10 from J, leaving 20 bases between them. CDR1 is MNHNS and CDR2 is SASEGT in the germline V gene. The CDR3, as DNA: TGTGCCAGCAGTCTACAGGTCGGAGGGGCGGGAGCTTTCTTT. The encoded protein is CASSLQVGGAGAFF.

V usage is TRBV15 and J usage is TRBJ2-7, with 7 bases aligning to TRBD1. V shed 0 bases, J shed 7 bases, and the junction held 6 bases outside the gene matches. Germline loops: CDR1 LNHNV, CDR2 YYDKDF (reference sequence). This CDR3 contains 14 residues. The CDR3 coding sequence is TGTGCCACCAGCAGAGATTATCAGGGGGAGGAGCAGTACTTC. Its translation is CATSRDYQGEEQYF.

V and J are TRBV6-1 and TRBJ1-4; no firm D call. The CDR3 totals 15 residues. Germline V gene sequence: CDR1 MNHNS, CDR2 SASEGT. V was clipped by 10 bases and J by 3 bases, with 18 bases between them. CDR3 residues: CATTVLAASNEKLFF. CDR3 sequence (DNA): TGTGCCACCACCGTATTAGCTGCCTCTAATGAAAAACTGTTTTTT.